The T cell receptor beta chain described here comes from a study of T cell repertoires in ileal Crohn's disease. Sequencing was performed with immunoSEQ multiplex PCR; in TCRdb, only in-frame clones are kept and a portion is missing. Here the sample spans about 14,000 clones, roughly 78% being singletons. The CDR3 consists of 17 residues. The germline V and J ends were trimmed by 0 bases and 0 bases, with 12 bases remaining between them. Germline V gives CDR1 MGHRA, CDR2 YSYEKL. Sequencing was done on a sample of ileal tissue. This receptor was obtained from an adult with Crohn's disease. The chain couples TRBV4-1 to TRBJ1-3; no clear D. CDR3: CASSQDQVWVSGNTIYF. CDR3 bases: TGCGCCAGCAGCCAAGACCAGGTTTGGGTCTCTGGAAACACCATATATTTT.